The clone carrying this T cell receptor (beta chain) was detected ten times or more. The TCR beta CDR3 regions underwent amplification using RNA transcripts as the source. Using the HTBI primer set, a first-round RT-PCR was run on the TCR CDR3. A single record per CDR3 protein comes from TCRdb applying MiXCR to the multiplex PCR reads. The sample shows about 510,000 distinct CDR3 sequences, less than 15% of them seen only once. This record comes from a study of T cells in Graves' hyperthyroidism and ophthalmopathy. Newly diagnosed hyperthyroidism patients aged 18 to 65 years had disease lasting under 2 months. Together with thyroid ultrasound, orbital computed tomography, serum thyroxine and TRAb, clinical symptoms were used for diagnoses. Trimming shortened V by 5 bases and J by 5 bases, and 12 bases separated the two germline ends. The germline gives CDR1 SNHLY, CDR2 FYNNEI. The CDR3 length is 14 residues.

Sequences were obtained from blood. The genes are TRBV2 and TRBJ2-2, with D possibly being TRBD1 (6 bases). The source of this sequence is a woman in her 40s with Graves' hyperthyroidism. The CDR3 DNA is TGTGCCAGCAGTTTTAGGACAGAGACCGGGGAGCTGTTTTTT. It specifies CASSFRTETGELFF.